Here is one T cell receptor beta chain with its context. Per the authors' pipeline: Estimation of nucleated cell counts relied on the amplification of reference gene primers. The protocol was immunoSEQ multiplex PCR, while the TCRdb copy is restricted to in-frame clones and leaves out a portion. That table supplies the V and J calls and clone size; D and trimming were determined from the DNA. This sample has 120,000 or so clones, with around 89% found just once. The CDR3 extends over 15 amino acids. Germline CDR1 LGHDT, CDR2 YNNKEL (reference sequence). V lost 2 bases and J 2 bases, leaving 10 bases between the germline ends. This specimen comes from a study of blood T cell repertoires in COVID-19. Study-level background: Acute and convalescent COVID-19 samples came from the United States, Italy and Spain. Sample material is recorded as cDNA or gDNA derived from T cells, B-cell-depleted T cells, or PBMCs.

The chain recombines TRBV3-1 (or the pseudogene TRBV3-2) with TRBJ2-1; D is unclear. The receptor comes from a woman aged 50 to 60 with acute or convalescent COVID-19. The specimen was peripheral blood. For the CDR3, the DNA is TGTGCCAGCAGCCAACGAGCTGCTACCTACAATGAGCAGTTCTTC. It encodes CASSQRAATYNEQFF.